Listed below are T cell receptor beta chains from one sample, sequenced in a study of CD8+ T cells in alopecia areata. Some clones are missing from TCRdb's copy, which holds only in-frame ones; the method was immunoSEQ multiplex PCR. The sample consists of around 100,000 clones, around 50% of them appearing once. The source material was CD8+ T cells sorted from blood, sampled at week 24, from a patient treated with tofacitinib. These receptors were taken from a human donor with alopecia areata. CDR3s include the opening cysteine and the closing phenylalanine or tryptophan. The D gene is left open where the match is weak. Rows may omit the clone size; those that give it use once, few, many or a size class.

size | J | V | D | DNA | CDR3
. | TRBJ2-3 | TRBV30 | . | TGTGCCTGGAGTTACGGGAGCGGCCCCGATACGCAGTATTTT | CAWSYGSGPDTQYF
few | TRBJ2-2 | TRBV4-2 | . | TGTGCCAGCAGCTTGGTGGGGGCAGGGCACAGCGGGGAGCTGTTTTTT | CASSLVGAGHSGELFF
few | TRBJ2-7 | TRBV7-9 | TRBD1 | TGTGCCATAACCGGGACAGTAAGCTACGAGCAGTACTTC | CAITGTVSYEQYF
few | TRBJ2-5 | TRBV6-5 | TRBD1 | TGTGCCAGCAGTCCGGGGACAGGGGGTTTGGAGACCCAGTACTTC | CASSPGTGGLETQYF
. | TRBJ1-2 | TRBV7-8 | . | TGTGCCAGCAGCTCCGGACATTACGATGGCTATGGCTACACCTTC | CASSSGHYDGYGYTF
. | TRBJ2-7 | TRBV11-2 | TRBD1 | TGTGCCAGCAGCCCCGGGACAGGACCCTACGAGCAGTACTTC | CASSPGTGPYEQYF
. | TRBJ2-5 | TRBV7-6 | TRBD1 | TGTGCCAGCAGCTCAGCAACCAGGGGGAAAGAGACCCAGTACTTC | CASSSATRGKETQYF
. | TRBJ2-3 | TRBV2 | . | TGTGCCAGCAGTGAGGTTACAGCCCTCACAGATACGCAGTATTTT | CASSEVTALTDTQYF
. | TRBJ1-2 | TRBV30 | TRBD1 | TGTGCCTGGATAATCCTACAGGGGGCCGGGCATGGCTACACCTTC | CAWIILQGAGHGYTF
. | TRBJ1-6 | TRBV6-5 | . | TGTGCCAGCAGAGGGGTCGACAGGCCCAATTCACCCCTCCACTTT | CASRGVDRPNSPLHF
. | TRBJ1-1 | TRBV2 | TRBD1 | TGTGCCAGCAGTGGCATCGGGGGACAGGGAAAAGCTTTCTTT | CASSGIGGQGKAFF
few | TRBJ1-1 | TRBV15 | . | TGTGCCACCACCCCCGGCGGGGAGGACACTGAAGCTTTCTTT | CATTPGGEDTEAFF
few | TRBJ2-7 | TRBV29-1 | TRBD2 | TGCAGCGTGACCGAGCGGGACTCCTACGAGCAGTACTTC | CSVTERDSYEQYF
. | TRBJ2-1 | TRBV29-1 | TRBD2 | TGCAGCGTAGACGGACTAGCGGGGGCGGCTGAGCAGTTCTTC | CSVDGLAGAAEQFF
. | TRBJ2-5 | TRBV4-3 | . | TGCGCCAGCAGCCAAGAATTTAGTTTGGGGCTCCACGAGACCCAGTACTTC | CASSQEFSLGLHETQYF
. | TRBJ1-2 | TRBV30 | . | TGTGCCTGGAGTGCTGGACTTGACTACACCTTC | CAWSAGLDYTF
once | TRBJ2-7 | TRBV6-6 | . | TGTGCCAGCAGTGCCGGCGGGGAGCAGTACTTC | CASSAGGEQYF
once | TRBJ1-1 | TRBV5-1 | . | TGCGCCAGCAGCCCCTGGATGGAGGGGACGAACACTGAAGCTTTCTTT | CASSPWMEGTNTEAFF
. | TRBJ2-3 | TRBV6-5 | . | TGTGCCAGCAGTCCAAACACAGATACGCAGTATTTT | CASSPNTDTQYF
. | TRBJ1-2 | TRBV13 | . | TGTGCCAGCAGCTTAGGCCTAATGACAGACTATGGCTACACCTTC | CASSLGLMTDYGYTF
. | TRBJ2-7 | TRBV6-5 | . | TGTGCCAGCAGTTACTCGTTCAGCTCCTACGAGCAGTACTTC | CASSYSFSSYEQYF
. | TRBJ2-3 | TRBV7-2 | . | TGTGCCAGCAGCTTAGTGGGCTCATACACAGATACGCAGTATTTT | CASSLVGSYTDTQYF
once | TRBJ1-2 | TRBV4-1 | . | TGCGCCAGCAGCCAAGACGACCGGCCCGATGGCTACACCTTC | CASSQDDRPDGYTF
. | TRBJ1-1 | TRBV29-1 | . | TGCAGCGTGAAGAATTCCCTCGACACTGAAGCTTTCTTT | CSVKNSLDTEAFF
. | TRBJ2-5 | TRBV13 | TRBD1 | TGTGCCAGCAGCTTCACAGGGGGCGAAGAGACCCAGTACTTC | CASSFTGGEETQYF
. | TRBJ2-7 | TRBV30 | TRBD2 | TGTGCCTGGAGTGTACGGGGGGAGACCTACGAGCAGTACTTC | CAWSVRGETYEQYF
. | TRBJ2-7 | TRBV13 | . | TGTGCCAGCAGCCCCGGGGAGGCGATGGACGAGCAGTACTTC | CASSPGEAMDEQYF
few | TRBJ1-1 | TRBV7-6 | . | TGTGCCAGCAGCTTAGCCAGGGAAGGGGGAGAAGCTTTCTTT | CASSLAREGGEAFF
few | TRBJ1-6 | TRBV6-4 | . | TGTGCCAGCACTCGGGCAGATAATTCACCCCTCCACTTT | CASTRADNSPLHF
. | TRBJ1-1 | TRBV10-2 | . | TGCGCCAGCAGACCGGGACAAGAGAACACTGAAGCTTTCTTT | CASRPGQENTEAFF
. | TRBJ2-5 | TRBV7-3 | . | TGTGCCAGCAGCTCGGCGCGGGGAGAGTACAGGCTTCTGGAAGAGACCCAGTACTTC | CASSSARGEYRLLEETQYF
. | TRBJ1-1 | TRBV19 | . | TGTGCCAGTAGTATAGATCTGGAGGACCCACCAATCTTGAACACTGATGCTTTCTTT | CASSIDLEDPPILNTDAFF
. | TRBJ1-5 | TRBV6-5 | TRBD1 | TGTGCCAGCAGTTACTCGGACAGGGTTGAGCCCCAGCATTTT | CASSYSDRVEPQHF
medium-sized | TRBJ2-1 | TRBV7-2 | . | TGTGCCAGCAGGCAGGGGGGGTACAATGAGCAGTTCTTC | CASRQGGYNEQFF
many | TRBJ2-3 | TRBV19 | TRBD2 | TGTGCCAGTAGTGGACTAGCGGGCACAGATACGCAGTATTTT | CASSGLAGTDTQYF
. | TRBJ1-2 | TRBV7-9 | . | TGTGCCAGCAGCTCCCCGGAAGGGAGGACCTATGGCTACACCTTC | CASSSPEGRTYGYTF
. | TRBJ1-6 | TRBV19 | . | TGTGCCAGTAGTATAGGGAAGGCGTCACCCCTCCACTTT | CASSIGKASPLHF
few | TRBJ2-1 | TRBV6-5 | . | TGTGCCAGCAGTTCGGGACAAAATCTTGAGCAGTTCTTC | CASSSGQNLEQFF
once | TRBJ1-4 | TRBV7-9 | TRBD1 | TGTGCCAGCAGCGACTTGACCACGGGACAGCTTCCTAATGAAAAACTGTTTTTT | CASSDLTTGQLPNEKLFF
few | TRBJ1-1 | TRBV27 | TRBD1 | TGTGCCAGCAAACGACAGGGGGCTTTCACTGAAGCTTTCTTT | CASKRQGAFTEAFF
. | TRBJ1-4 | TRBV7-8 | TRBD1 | TGTGCCAGCTACGTCCGGGACAGGCCATCTGCAACTAATGAAAAACTGTTTTTT | CASYVRDRPSATNEKLFF
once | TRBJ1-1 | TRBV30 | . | TGTGCCTGGAGTGTCCAGGTGGGCACTGAAGCTTTCTTT | CAWSVQVGTEAFF
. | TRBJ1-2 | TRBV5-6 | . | TGTGCCAGCAGAGTTGATCAGGGCGGTTATGGCTACACCTTC | CASRVDQGGYGYTF
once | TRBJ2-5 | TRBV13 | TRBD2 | TGTGCCAGCAGCTTCGGAGGCGGGGGGTCCAAGCCGACCCAGTACTTC | CASSFGGGGSKPTQYF
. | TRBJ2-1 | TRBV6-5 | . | TGTGCCAGCAGTTACTCCGGAGAGCAGTTCTTC | CASSYSGEQFF
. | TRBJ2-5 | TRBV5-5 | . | TGTGCCAGCAGCTTGAGGACAGCGGAAGAGACCCAGTACTTC | CASSLRTAEETQYF
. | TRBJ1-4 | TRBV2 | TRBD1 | TGTGCCAGCAGTGACCTGGGGACAGGGGAAGAAAAACTGTTTTTT | CASSDLGTGEEKLFF
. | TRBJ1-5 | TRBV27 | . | TGTGCCAGCAGTTTGGCTTATAGCAATCAGCCCCAGCATTTT | CASSLAYSNQPQHF
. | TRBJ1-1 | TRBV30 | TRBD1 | TGTGCCTGGATCCGACAGGGGTCCATGAACACTGAAGCTTTCTTT | CAWIRQGSMNTEAFF
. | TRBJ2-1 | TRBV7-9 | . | TGTGCCAGCAGCTTATCACCTAGTGGCAATGAGCAGTTCTTC | CASSLSPSGNEQFF
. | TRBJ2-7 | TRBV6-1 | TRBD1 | TGTGCCAGCAGGGTTACCGGGACAGGGTCTTACGAGCAGTACTTC | CASRVTGTGSYEQYF
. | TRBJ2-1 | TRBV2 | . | TGTGCCAGCAGTGAAGCGCAAGGACGGGGCTCCTACAATGAGCAGTTCTTC | CASSEAQGRGSYNEQFF